This entry concerns a single T cell receptor (beta chain). This record belongs to a study of T cell responses to AZD1222 COVID-19 vaccine. Trimming took 0 bases from V and 4 from J, leaving 12 bases between them. From germline, CDR1 is MGHRA and CDR2 YSYEKL. The CDR3 sequence is 16 residues long. Pooled together were second doses at about 4 or about 12 weeks. Method: immunoSEQ multiplex PCR; TCRdb's copy keeps in-frame clones and lacks some. The repertoire includes 160,000 or so clones, approximately 94% of them detected once, and 4% to 5.5% sits in the top ten. The sequence came from an adult who received the AZD1222 COVID-19 vaccine. The chain carries TRBV4-1 and TRBJ2-2, with D perhaps matching TRBD2 (5 bases). The input for sequencing was peripheral blood, taken 28 days after the second AZD1222 dose. DNA of the CDR3: TGCGCCAGCAGCCAAGAAAAGATGGGAGCCACCGGGGAGCTGTTTTTT. Protein: CASSQEKMGATGELFF.